This paragraph covers one T cell receptor beta chain sequence. Construction of the TCR beta libraries employed iRepertoire HTBI primers in conjunction with Arm-PCR of CDR3 regions. MiXCR, run by TCRdb on the multiplex PCR reads, gives a single entry per CDR3 protein. The data show more than 400,000 distinct CDR3 sequences, roughly 15% seen once. The source of the sample is a study of regulatory T cells in long-lasting Graves disease. CDR1 is MDHEN, CDR2 SYDVKM, per germline. The CDR3 runs 15 residues. The trim removed 4 bases at V and 7 bases at J, leaving 8 bases unmatched. The time point: newly diagnosed GD, antithyroid drugs for less than 3 months. From RNA extracted from PBMCs, the TCR library was made. The same specimen was also included in a second study, on T cells in Graves' hyperthyroidism and ophthalmopathy. That work adds: Patients having uncontrolled infection, another autoimmune disease, pregnancy or lactation were not included. Among clonotypes expanded in thyroid above 0.001, most were also found in blood.

The specimen comprised peripheral blood mononuclear cells (PBMCs), sampled at new diagnosis, from a patient treated with antithyroid drugs. The TCR was taken from a woman aged 25 to 45 with Graves disease. The chain couples TRBV28 to TRBJ1-5, with TRBD1 matching 9 bases. The CDR3 coding sequence is TGTGCCAGCAGTTCCGGACAGGGGATAGACCAGCCCCAGCATTTT. Translating gives CASSSGQGIDQPQHF.